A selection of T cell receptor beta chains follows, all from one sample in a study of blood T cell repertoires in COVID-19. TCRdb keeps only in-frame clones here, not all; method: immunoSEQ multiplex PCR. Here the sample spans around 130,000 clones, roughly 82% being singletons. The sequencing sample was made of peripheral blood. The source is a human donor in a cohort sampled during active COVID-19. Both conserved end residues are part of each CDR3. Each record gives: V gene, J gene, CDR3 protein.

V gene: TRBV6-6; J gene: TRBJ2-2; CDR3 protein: CASSRQGPENTGELFF
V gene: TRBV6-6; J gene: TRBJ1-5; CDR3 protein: CASSFGQGGQPQHF
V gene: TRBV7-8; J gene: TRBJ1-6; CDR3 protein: CASSLDSSPLHF
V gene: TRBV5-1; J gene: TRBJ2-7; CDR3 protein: CASSDGLAVSYEQYF
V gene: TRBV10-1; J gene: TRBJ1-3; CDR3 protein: CASTLDRGLGNTIYF
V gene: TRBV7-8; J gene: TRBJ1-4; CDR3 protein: CASSPQGAREKLFF
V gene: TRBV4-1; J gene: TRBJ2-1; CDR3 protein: CASSQVTGGSEQFF
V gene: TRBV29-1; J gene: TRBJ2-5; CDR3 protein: CSVVGGGLSTQYF
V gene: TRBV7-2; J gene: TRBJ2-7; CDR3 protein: CASSFIAGGDYEQYF
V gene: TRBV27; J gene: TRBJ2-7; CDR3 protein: CASKRPGPPYEQYF
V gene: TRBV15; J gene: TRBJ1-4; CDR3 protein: CATSFSQAGLIEKLFF
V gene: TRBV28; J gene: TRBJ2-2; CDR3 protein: CASSLPGGELFF
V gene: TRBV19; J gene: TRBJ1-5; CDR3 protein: CASSQGINQPQHF
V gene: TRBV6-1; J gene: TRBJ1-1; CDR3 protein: CASSERGGAEAFF
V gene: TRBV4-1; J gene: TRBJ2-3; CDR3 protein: CASSQTPTSGGTTDTQYF
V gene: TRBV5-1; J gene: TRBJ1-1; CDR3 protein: CASSGGQGSTEAFF
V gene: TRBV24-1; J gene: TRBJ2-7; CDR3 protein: CATSASGYEQYF
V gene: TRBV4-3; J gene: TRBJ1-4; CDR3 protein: CASSQEWHNEKLFF
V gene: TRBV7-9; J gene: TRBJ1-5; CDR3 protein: CASTTENHQPQHF
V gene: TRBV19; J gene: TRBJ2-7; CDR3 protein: CASSTQGAGYEQYF
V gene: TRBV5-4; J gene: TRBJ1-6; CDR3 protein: CASSWGHQVNSPLHF
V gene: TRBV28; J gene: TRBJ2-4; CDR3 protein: CASSPGQQGNIQYF
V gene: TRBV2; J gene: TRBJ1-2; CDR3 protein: CASSEPGQGARNGYTF
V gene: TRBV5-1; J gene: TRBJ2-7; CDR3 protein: CASSLGEDRGWDEQYF
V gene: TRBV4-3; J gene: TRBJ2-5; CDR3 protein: CASSHIGSGETQYF
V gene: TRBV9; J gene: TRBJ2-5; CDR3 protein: CASSVATGGWETQYF
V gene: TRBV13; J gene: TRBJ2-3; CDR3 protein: CASSKIRTSPTDTQYF
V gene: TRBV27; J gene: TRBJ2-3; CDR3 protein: CASSFQVLSGGTDTQYF
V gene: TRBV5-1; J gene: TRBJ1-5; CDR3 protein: CASSSGESSNQPQHF
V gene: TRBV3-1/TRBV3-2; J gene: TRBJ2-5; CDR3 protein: CASSQEGGQGETQYF
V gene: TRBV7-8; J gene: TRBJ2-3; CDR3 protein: CASSLGRTDEHTQYF
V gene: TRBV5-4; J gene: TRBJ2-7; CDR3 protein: CASSLGGKTRPYEQYF
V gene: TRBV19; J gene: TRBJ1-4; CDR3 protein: CASSIQFQRTIPEKLFF
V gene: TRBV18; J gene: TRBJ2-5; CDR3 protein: CASSPNSQNQETQYF
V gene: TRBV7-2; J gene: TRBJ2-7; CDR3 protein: CASSVMGGSYEQYF
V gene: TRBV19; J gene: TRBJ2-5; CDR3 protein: CASKGQGSRETQYF
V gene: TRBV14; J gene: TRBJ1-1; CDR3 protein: CASKPGGKNTEAFF
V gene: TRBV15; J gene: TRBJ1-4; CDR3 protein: CATSRAGEKLFF
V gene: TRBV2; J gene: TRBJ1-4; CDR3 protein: CASSPGQDEKLFF
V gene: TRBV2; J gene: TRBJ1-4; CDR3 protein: CASSEGTAPNEKLFF
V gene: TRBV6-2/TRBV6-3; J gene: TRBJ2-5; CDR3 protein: CASSLPVQGANYEETQYF
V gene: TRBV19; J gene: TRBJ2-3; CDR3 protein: CASSMSSGGHGGDTQYF
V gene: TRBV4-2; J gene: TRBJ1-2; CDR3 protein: CASSRTGGDGYTF
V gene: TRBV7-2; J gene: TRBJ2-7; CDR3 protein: CASSPASGATYEQYF
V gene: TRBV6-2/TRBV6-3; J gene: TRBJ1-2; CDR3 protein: CASSYSGQGYGYTF